Each of the 31 T cell receptor beta chains below was sequenced from the same sample in a study of blood T cell repertoires in COVID-19. The data were produced by immunoSEQ multiplex PCR, yet TCRdb's version contains in-frame clones alone and is incomplete. The data show 180,000 or so clones, with over 80% seen just once and roughly 4.5% held by the top ten. The sample consisted of PBMCs or T cells enriched from blood (not recorded which). The receptors originated from a woman between 50 and 59 years old who had recovered from COVID-19.

This chain connects TRBV7-9 to TRBJ2-1; 9 bases fit TRBD2. J lost 8 bases, V lost 5 bases, and 19 bases had no gene match. This CDR3 has 18 amino acids. CDR1 and CDR2 from the germline V gene are SEHNR and FQNEAQ (reference sequence). The CDR3 nucleotides read TGTGCCAGCAGCCGACTGGCGAGCGGGAGGAGCCACGGGGATGAGCAGTTCTTC. The encoded protein is CASSRLASGRSHGDEQFF.

The V and J genes are TRBV14 and TRBJ1-6; a weak D match, TRBD1 (5 bases). CDR1 is SGHDN and CDR2 is FVKESK in the germline V gene. Deletions cut 1 base from V and 7 bases from J, with 11 bases between. This CDR3 is 15 amino acids long. The CDR3 region has the DNA TGTGCCAGCAGCCAAGCGCAGGGCAAGAATTCACCCCTCCACTTT. It specifies CASSQAQGKNSPLHF.

The chain uses TRBV7-2 and TRBJ1-4, with D possibly TRBD1 on 5 matching bases. Germline V CDR1 and CDR2: SGHTA, FQGNSA. CDR3 length: 12 amino acids. V was shortened by 0 bases and J by 11 bases, with 7 bases between the two germline ends. The CDR3 sequence: CASSLAEGKLFF. The CDR3 DNA is TGTGCCAGCAGCTTAGCGGAGGGGAAACTGTTTTTT. Together with reference TRBV7-2 and TRBJ1-4, the CDR3 gives the full variable domain: GAGVSQSPSNKVTEKGKDVELRCDPISGHTALYWYRQSLGQGLEFLIYFQGNSAPDKSGLPSDRFSAERTGGSVSTLTIQRTQQEDSAVYLCASSLAEGKLFFGSGTQLSVL.

A single count supports this clone. This chain connects TRBV6-5 to TRBJ1-5; D perhaps matches TRBD1 (6 bases). The CDR3 has 15 amino acids. Germline V gene lookup returns CDR1 MNHEY and CDR2 SVGAGI. V was cut by 7 bases and J by 0 bases, with 13 bases left in between. The CDR3, as DNA: TGTGCCAGCACACTGGGGGCGGATAGCAATCAGCCCCAGCATTTT. This codes for CASTLGADSNQPQHF.

This rearrangement joins TRBV30 to TRBJ1-2, with 10 bases aligning to TRBD1. The CDR3 length is 15 residues. The V gene's germline CDR1 is GTSNPN and CDR2 SVGIG (reference sequence). With 8 bases clipped from V and 4 bases from J, the junction kept 13 bases outside the gene matches. As DNA, the CDR3 is TGTGCCGGAAACCCGGGACAGGGGACGGCCTATGGCTACACCTTC. This codes for CAGNPGQGTAYGYTF.

The chain recombines TRBV7-9 with TRBJ1-2, with 7 positions matching TRBD1. Per the germline V gene, CDR1 is SEHNR and CDR2 is FQNEAQ (reference sequence). The CDR3 extends over 15 amino acids. The V and J ends lost 6 bases and 4 bases, in that order; junction bases with no gene match: 11. In DNA, the CDR3 is TGTGCCAGCAGATCGGGCGGACAGGCCGGCTATGGCTACACCTTC. This gives the protein CASRSGGQAGYGYTF.

This sequence joins TRBV30 and TRBJ1-2; no reliable D call. Trimming left V 3 bases short and J 0 bases short, with 14 bases between. Germline CDR1 reads GTSNPN; CDR2 reads SVGIG (reference sequence). The CDR3 extends over 15 amino acids. This chain's CDR3 is CAWRNPSGSNYGYTF. DNA for the CDR3: TGTGCCTGGAGAAATCCCTCGGGGTCTAACTATGGCTACACCTTC.

This chain joins TRBV2 and TRBJ2-7, with TRBD1 as a possible D gene (5 bases). Germline CDR1 SNHLY, CDR2 FYNNEI. The ends were cut back, 6 bases at V and 3 bases at J, with 18 bases in the middle. The CDR3 has 15 amino acids. The CDR3 sequence is CASSPGWGRHYEQYV. The DNA of the CDR3 is TGTGCCAGCAGCCCCGGGTGGGGCCGACACTACGAGCAGTACGTC.

This CDR3 reads CASSLGQGLAKNIQYF. CDR3 nucleotide sequence: TGTGCCAGCAGCCTAGGACAGGGTTTAGCCAAAAACATTCAGTACTTC. This rearrangement joins TRBV7-9 to TRBJ2-4, with 8 bases identical to TRBD1. The germline gives CDR1 SEHNR, CDR2 FQNEAQ (reference sequence). CDR3 length: 16 residues. V lost 5 bases and J lost 0; bases outside the gene matches: 6.

The V gene is TRBV5-4, the J gene TRBJ1-2, with D maybe TRBD1 (6 bases). The germline V gene encodes CDR1 SGHNT and CDR2 YYREEE (reference sequence). The CDR3 extends over 14 amino acids. Between the trimmed V and J ends, which lost 5 bases and 4 bases, there was a span of 15 bases. The CDR3 region is CASRISGGPYGYTF. CDR3 DNA: TGTGCCAGCAGAATTAGCGGGGGCCCCTATGGCTACACCTTC.

V is TRBV9 and J is TRBJ1-2; D might be TRBD1 (6 bases). CDR3 length: 14 residues. V was clipped by 4 bases and J by 7 bases, with 17 bases between them. Germline V gives CDR1 SGDLS, CDR2 YYNGEE. CDR3 amino acids: CASSPGGGRGGYTF. The CDR3 nucleotides read TGTGCCAGCAGCCCGGGAGGGGGGAGAGGTGGCTACACCTTC.

The V and J genes are TRBV28 and TRBJ1-6, with 10 bases matching TRBD1. Germline CDR1 reads MDHEN; CDR2 reads SYDVKM. V gave up 5 bases and J gave up 7 bases; unmatched junction bases: 8. The CDR3 totals 16 residues. The CDR3 spells CASSTGTGALNSPLHF. The CDR3 coding sequence is TGTGCCAGCAGTACCGGGACAGGGGCCCTCAATTCACCCCTCCACTTT.

This chain connects TRBV6-1 to TRBJ1-4; D not resolved. V gave up 0 bases and J gave up 5 bases, with 10 bases separating them. CDR1 is MNHNS and CDR2 is SASEGT in the germline V gene. CDR3 length: 15 amino acids. Here the CDR3 reads CASSEAVAGNEKLFF. CDR3 in DNA: TGTGCCAGCAGTGAAGCGGTGGCCGGGAATGAAAAACTGTTTTTT.

The rearrangement links TRBV19 to TRBJ1-2; D remains ambiguous. CDR1 and CDR2 (germline): LNHDA, SQIVND (reference sequence). The CDR3 contains 15 residues. The V end lost 7 bases, the J end lost 0 bases, and 15 bases lay between the germline ends. CDR3 nucleotides: TGTGCCAGTACTACCGGCCCCCGGGCTAACTATGGCTACACCTTC. It codes for CASTTGPRANYGYTF.

The V and J genes are TRBV19 and TRBJ1-6, with D uncertain. The CDR3 contains 13 residues. V was trimmed by 6 bases and J by 8 bases, leaving 11 bases between them. CDR1 and CDR2 from the germline V gene are LNHDA and SQIVND (reference sequence). The CDR3 DNA reads TGTGCCAGTAGCGATTACCGGGATTCACCCCTCCACTTT. Translation gives CASSDYRDSPLHF.

The chain uses TRBV4-1 and TRBJ1-5, with 9 positions matching TRBD1. V was clipped by 2 bases and J by 6 bases; unmatched bases: 8. The CDR3 sequence is 16 residues long. In germline, CDR1 is MGHRA, CDR2 YSYEKL. This CDR3 reads CASSQIGTGIVQPQHF. The CDR3 coding sequence is TGCGCCAGCAGCCAAATCGGGACAGGGATAGTTCAGCCCCAGCATTTT.

The rearrangement links TRBV11-2 to TRBJ1-6; TRBD1 aligns across 7 bases. The CDR3 length is 14 residues. Trimming took 4 bases from V and 6 from J; bases not matched to a gene: 3. Germline V gene lookup returns CDR1 SGHAT and CDR2 FQNNGV. The CDR3 coding sequence is TGTGCCAGCAGCTGGACAGGAGTTAATTCACCCCTCCACTTT. Translation: CASSWTGVNSPLHF.

The chain joins TRBV7-2 to TRBJ2-2; maybe TRBD2 (5 bases). There are 14 residues in the CDR3. Trimming left V 5 bases short and J 1 base short, with 8 bases between. CDR1 SGHTA and CDR2 FQGNSA come from the germline V gene. The CDR3 DNA is TGTGCCAGCAGCCTGGGAGTGAACACCGGGGAGCTGTTTTTT. Translating gives CASSLGVNTGELFF. The variable domain in full, with the rest retrieved from reference TRBV7-2 and TRBJ2-2, is GAGVSQSPSNKVTEKGKDVELRCDPISGHTALYWYRQSLGQGLEFLIYFQGNSAPDKSGLPSDRFSAERTGGSVSTLTIQRTQQEDSAVYLCASSLGVNTGELFFGEGSRLTVL.

The DNA for the CDR3 is TGTGCCAGCAGTGTAGACGGAAGCGGAGCAGATACGCAGTATTTT. Protein: CASSVDGSGADTQYF. The J gene is TRBJ2-3, the V gene TRBV2; D is perhaps TRBD2 (5 bases). The CDR3 consists of 15 residues. Germline V CDR1 and CDR2: SNHLY, FYNNEI. With 4 bases removed from V and 4 bases from J, the gap between germline ends came to 15 bases.

This sequence joins TRBV19 and TRBJ1-5, with a weak D call TRBD1 (5 bases). The CDR3 is 15 amino acids. Germline V gene data show CDR1 as LNHDA and CDR2 as SQIVND (reference sequence). Trimming removed 0 bases at V and 5 bases at J, with 11 bases between. The CDR3 DNA sequence: TGTGCCAGTAGTATAGATGGGCAGGGATATCAGCCCCAGCATTTT. This encodes CASSIDGQGYQPQHF.

This clone was seen once. The V gene is TRBV5-1, the J gene TRBJ2-4; D perhaps matches TRBD1 (5 bases). The V gene's germline CDR1 is SGHRS and CDR2 YFSETQ. The CDR3 covers 17 residues. Trimming stripped 5 bases from V and 3 bases from J, with 21 bases between. In DNA form, the CDR3 reads TGCGCCAGCAGTCCCCTCGCATTCGACAGCAACAAAAACATTCAGTACTTC. Its protein is CASSPLAFDSNKNIQYF.

This clone has just one count. The chain couples TRBV11-3 to TRBJ2-2; D is uncertain. Germline values: CDR1 SGHNT, CDR2 YENEEA. The CDR3 runs 13 residues. The V gene lost 6 bases and the J gene lost 4 bases, with 9 bases spanning the gap. The CDR3 nucleotides read TGTGCCAGCAGAAGTAGAAGCACCGGGGAGCTGTTTTTT. Its protein product is CASRSRSTGELFF.

This chain uses TRBV6-5 with TRBJ1-3; 7 nucleotides line up with TRBD1. CDR3 length: 14 residues. V trimming: 11 bases; J trimming: 2 bases; junction bases outside the gene matches: 9. Germline assignment: CDR1 MNHEY and CDR2 SVGAGI. The CDR3 coding sequence is TGTGCCGCTCGCCAGGGGGTTACTGGAAACACCATATATTTT. Translation: CAARQGVTGNTIYF.

The V and J genes are TRBV2 and TRBJ1-2, with D perhaps TRBD1 (6 bases). CDR1 and CDR2 (germline): SNHLY, FYNNEI. Trimming stripped 6 bases from V and 6 bases from J, with 14 bases between. The CDR3 extends over 13 amino acids. CDR3 in amino acids: CASSFAGVDGYTF. As DNA, the CDR3 is TGTGCCAGCAGCTTCGCAGGGGTGGATGGCTACACCTTC.

The DNA of the CDR3 is TGTGCCAGCTCACCACCTAGCGGGAGAGCCGGGGAGCTGTTTTTT. This sequence encodes CASSPPSGRAGELFF. V is TRBV18 and J is TRBJ2-2; the match to TRBD2 covers 9 bases. Germline lookup yields CDR1 KGHSH and CDR2 LQKENI. The V and J ends lost 0 bases and 6 bases, in that order; junction bases with no gene match: 2. The CDR3 has 15 residues.

The rearrangement uses TRBV7-2 and TRBJ2-5; tentatively, D is TRBD2 (7 bases). There are 16 residues in the CDR3. V shed 4 bases and J shed 5 bases, with 20 bases lying between them. CDR1 is SGHTA and CDR2 is FQGNSA in the germline V gene. Here the CDR3 reads CASSSVGGRVRETQYF. CDR3 bases: TGTGCCAGCAGCTCTGTGGGGGGGCGCGTACGGGAGACCCAGTACTTC.

In this sample, this clone turned up once. The chain uses TRBV11-3 and TRBJ1-1, with D perhaps matching TRBD1 (5 bases). The CDR3 has 17 amino acids. Deletions cut 2 bases from V and 5 bases from J, with 21 bases between. From germline, CDR1 is SGHNT and CDR2 YENEEA. In DNA form, the CDR3 reads TGTGCCAGCAGCTTAATAAAGGGTCTGAAGGGGCCAACTGAAGCTTTCTTT. The encoded protein is CASSLIKGLKGPTEAFF.

In this sample, this clone turned up a few times. CDR3 nucleotide sequence: TGTGCCAGCAGCCGGGACAGGGCCCACTCTGGAAACACCATATATTTT. Its protein is CASSRDRAHSGNTIYF. The gene calls are TRBV7-2 and TRBJ1-3, with 9 positions matching TRBD1. The CDR3 length is 16 residues. J lost 0 bases, V lost 5 bases, and 5 bases had no gene match. Germline V CDR1 and CDR2: SGHTA, FQGNSA.

This clone has a handful of counts. The chain has TRBV28 and TRBJ1-2, with D possibly matching TRBD1 (5 bases). Trimming pared 9 bases from V and 6 bases from J, leaving 23 bases between. Germline V gene data show CDR1 as MDHEN and CDR2 as SYDVKM. The CDR3 contains 15 residues. The CDR3 nucleotides are TGTGCCAGTTATGGGGGGATATCCGGCCCCAATGGCTACACCTTC. Encoded protein: CASYGGISGPNGYTF.

The chain is built from TRBV7-2 and TRBJ2-6, with 7 bases fitting TRBD1. The trim removed 2 bases at V and 6 bases at J, leaving 7 bases unmatched. This CDR3 is built from 16 residues. CDR1 is SGHTA, CDR2 FQGNSA, per germline. The CDR3 protein is CASSLLPGGEANVLTF. The CDR3 nucleotides read TGTGCCAGCAGCTTACTTCCAGGGGGAGAGGCCAACGTCCTGACTTTC. Full variable domain (rest looked up from reference TRBV7-2 and TRBJ2-6): GAGVSQSPSNKVTEKGKDVELRCDPISGHTALYWYRQSLGQGLEFLIYFQGNSAPDKSGLPSDRFSAERTGGSVSTLTIQRTQQEDSAVYLCASSLLPGGEANVLTFGAGSRLTVL.

This rearrangement joins TRBV11-3 to TRBJ2-5; 8 bases align to TRBD1. The germline V gene encodes CDR1 SGHNT and CDR2 YENEEA. J was trimmed by 4 bases and V by 5 bases; bases with no gene match: 18. CDR3 length: 18 residues. The CDR3: CASSPAGRGLPRAETQYF. The CDR3 DNA is TGTGCCAGCAGCCCAGCGGGCAGGGGGCTTCCCCGCGCAGAGACCCAGTACTTC.